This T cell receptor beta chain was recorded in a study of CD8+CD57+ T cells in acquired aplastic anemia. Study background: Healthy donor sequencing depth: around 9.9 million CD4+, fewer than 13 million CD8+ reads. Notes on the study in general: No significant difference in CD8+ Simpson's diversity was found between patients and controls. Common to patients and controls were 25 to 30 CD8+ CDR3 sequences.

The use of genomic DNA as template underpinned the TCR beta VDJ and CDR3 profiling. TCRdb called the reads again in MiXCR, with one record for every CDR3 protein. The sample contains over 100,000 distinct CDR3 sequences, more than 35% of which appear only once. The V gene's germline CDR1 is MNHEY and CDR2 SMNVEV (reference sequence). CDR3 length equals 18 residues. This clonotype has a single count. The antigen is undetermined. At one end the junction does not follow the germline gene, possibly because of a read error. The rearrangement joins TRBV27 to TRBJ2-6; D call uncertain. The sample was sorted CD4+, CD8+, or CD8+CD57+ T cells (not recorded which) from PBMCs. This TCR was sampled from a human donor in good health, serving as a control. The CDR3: CAGSTSAGLGSGANVLTF. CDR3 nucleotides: TGTGCCGGCAGCACCTCAGCCGGGTTGGGCTCTGGGGCCAACGTCCTGACTTTC.